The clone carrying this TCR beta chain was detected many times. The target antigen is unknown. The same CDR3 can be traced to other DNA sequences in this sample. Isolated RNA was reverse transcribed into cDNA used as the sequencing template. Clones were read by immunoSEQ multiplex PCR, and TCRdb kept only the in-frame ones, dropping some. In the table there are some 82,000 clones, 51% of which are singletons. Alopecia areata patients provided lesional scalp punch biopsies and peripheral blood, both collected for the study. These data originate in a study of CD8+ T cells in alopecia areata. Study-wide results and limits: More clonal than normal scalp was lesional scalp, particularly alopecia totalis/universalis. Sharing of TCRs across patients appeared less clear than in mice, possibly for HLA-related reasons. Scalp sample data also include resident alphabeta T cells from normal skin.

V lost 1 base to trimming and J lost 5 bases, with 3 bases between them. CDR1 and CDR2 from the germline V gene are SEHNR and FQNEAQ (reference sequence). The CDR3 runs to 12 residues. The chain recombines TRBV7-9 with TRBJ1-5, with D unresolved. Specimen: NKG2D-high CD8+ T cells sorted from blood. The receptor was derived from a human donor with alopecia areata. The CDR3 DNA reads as TGTGCCAGCAGCTTAGGTGATCAGCCCCAGCATTTT. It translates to CASSLGDQPQHF.